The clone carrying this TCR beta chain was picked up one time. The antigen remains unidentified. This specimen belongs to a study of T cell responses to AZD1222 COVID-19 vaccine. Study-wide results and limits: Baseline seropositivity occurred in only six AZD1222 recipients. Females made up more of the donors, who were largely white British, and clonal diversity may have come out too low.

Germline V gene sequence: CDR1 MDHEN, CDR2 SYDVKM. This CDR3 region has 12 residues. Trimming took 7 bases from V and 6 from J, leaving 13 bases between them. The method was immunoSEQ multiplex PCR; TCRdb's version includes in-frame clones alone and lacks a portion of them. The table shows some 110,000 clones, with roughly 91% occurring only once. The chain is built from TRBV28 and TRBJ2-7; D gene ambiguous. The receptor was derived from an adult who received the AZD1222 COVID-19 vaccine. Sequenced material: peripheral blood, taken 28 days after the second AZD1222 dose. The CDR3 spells CASTSPGGEQYF. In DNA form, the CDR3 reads TGTGCCAGCACTTCACCGGGTGGCGAGCAGTACTTC.